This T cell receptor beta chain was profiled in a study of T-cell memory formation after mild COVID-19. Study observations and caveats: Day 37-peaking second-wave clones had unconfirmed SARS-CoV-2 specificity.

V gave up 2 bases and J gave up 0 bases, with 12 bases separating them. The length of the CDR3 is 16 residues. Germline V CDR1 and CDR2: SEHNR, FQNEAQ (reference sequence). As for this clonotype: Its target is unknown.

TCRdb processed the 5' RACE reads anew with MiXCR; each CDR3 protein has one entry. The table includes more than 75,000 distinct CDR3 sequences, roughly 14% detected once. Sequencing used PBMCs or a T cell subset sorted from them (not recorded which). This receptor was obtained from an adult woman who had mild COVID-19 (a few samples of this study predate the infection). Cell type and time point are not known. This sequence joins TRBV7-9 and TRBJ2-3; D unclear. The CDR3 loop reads CASSLWSGSSTDTQYF. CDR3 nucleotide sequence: TGTGCCAGCAGCTTATGGTCGGGCTCCAGCACAGATACGCAGTATTTT.